These T cell receptor beta chains were read from a single sample in a study of OX40 agonist ivuxolimab in advanced cancers. Libraries were prepared by immunoSEQ multiplex PCR; TCRdb keeps only in-frame clonotypes and omits some of them. The sample consists of roughly 49,000 clones, roughly 84% of them appearing once. Specimen: CD4+ or CD8+ T cells sorted from blood, collected in a trial of the OX40 agonist ivuxolimab. Receptors originate from an adult with an advanced solid tumor such as melanoma, head and neck, liver or kidney cancer. Both conserved end residues are part of each CDR3. Fields, in order: clone size, V gene, D gene, J gene, CDR3 protein, CDR3 DNA. D genes are given only for firm matches. A row's size may be missing; if present it is once, few, many or a size class.

clone_size: .; v_call: TRBV7-7; d_call: .; j_call: TRBJ1-3; cdr3_aa: CASSGRDGLSGNTIYF; cdr3_nt: TGTGCCAGCAGCGGCCGGGACGGTCTATCTGGAAACACCATATATTTT
clone_size: .; v_call: TRBV2; d_call: .; j_call: TRBJ1-5; cdr3_aa: CASSEMAYSNQPQHF; cdr3_nt: TGTGCCAGCAGTGAAATGGCTTATAGCAATCAGCCCCAGCATTTT
clone_size: .; v_call: TRBV7-3; d_call: .; j_call: TRBJ2-3; cdr3_aa: CASSFSVGTDTQYF; cdr3_nt: TGTGCCAGCAGCTTTAGCGTGGGCACAGATACGCAGTATTTT
clone_size: .; v_call: TRBV6-6; d_call: .; j_call: TRBJ2-2; cdr3_aa: CASTHFTGELFF; cdr3_nt: TGTGCCAGCACTCACTTCACCGGGGAGCTGTTTTTT
clone_size: few; v_call: TRBV2; d_call: .; j_call: TRBJ1-5; cdr3_aa: CASRGPGGRQPQHF; cdr3_nt: TGTGCCAGCAGGGGACCGGGGGGACGGCAGCCCCAGCATTTT
clone_size: .; v_call: TRBV4-1; d_call: .; j_call: TRBJ1-6; cdr3_aa: CASSQDLYPNSPLHF; cdr3_nt: TGCGCCAGCAGCCAAGACCTGTATCCTAATTCACCCCTCCACTTT
clone_size: .; v_call: TRBV5-6; d_call: TRBD2; j_call: TRBJ2-1; cdr3_aa: CASSLQLLAGGREQFF; cdr3_nt: TGTGCCAGCAGCTTACAGCTTCTAGCGGGGGGGCGTGAGCAGTTCTTC
clone_size: few; v_call: TRBV11-3; d_call: TRBD1; j_call: TRBJ1-2; cdr3_aa: CASRTDREGGYTF; cdr3_nt: TGTGCCAGCAGGACGGACAGGGAAGGAGGCTACACCTTC
clone_size: once; v_call: TRBV7-2; d_call: TRBD2; j_call: TRBJ2-3; cdr3_aa: CASSQEVAGVVPATF; cdr3_nt: TGTGCCAGCAGCCAAGAGGTAGCGGGGGTAGTGCCCGCTACTTTT
clone_size: few; v_call: TRBV29-1; d_call: TRBD1; j_call: TRBJ2-7; cdr3_aa: CSVERPGQGSREQYF; cdr3_nt: TGCAGCGTGGAACGCCCGGGACAGGGGTCTCGGGAGCAGTACTTC
clone_size: once; v_call: TRBV5-1; d_call: TRBD1; j_call: TRBJ2-7; cdr3_aa: CASSSDRGPYEQYF; cdr3_nt: TGCGCCAGCAGTTCGGACAGGGGGCCCTACGAGCAGTACTTC
clone_size: .; v_call: TRBV6-5; d_call: .; j_call: TRBJ1-1; cdr3_aa: CASRPDPRSTEAFF; cdr3_nt: TGTGCCAGCAGACCCGATCCCCGGTCGACTGAAGCTTTCTTT
clone_size: few; v_call: TRBV4-2; d_call: .; j_call: TRBJ1-6; cdr3_aa: CASSQTSGPSDLHF; cdr3_nt: TGTGCCAGCAGCCAAACTTCAGGACCCTCGGACCTCCACTTT
clone_size: .; v_call: TRBV27; d_call: TRBD1; j_call: TRBJ2-2; cdr3_aa: CASRRTGSTGELFF; cdr3_nt: TGTGCCAGCAGGAGGACAGGGTCCACCGGGGAGCTGTTTTTT
clone_size: few; v_call: TRBV5-1; d_call: TRBD2; j_call: TRBJ2-7; cdr3_aa: CASRLSGGTYEQYF; cdr3_nt: TGCGCCAGCAGACTTAGCGGGGGGACCTACGAGCAGTACTTC
clone_size: .; v_call: TRBV4-3; d_call: TRBD1; j_call: TRBJ2-5; cdr3_aa: CASSQVVTGVGETQYF; cdr3_nt: TGCGCCAGCAGCCAAGTCGTGACAGGGGTGGGGGAGACCCAGTACTTC
clone_size: .; v_call: TRBV10-2; d_call: .; j_call: TRBJ2-7; cdr3_aa: CASTGRRVSYEQYF; cdr3_nt: TGCGCCAGCACAGGGAGGAGGGTGTCCTACGAGCAGTACTTC
clone_size: .; v_call: TRBV7-2; d_call: TRBD2; j_call: TRBJ2-1; cdr3_aa: CASSSIAGGRVF; cdr3_nt: TGTGCCAGCAGCTCTATAGCGGGGGGGAGGGTCTTC
clone_size: .; v_call: TRBV9; d_call: .; j_call: TRBJ2-2; cdr3_aa: CASSGGFTGELFF; cdr3_nt: TGTGCCAGCAGTGGCGGCTTCACCGGGGAGCTGTTTTTT
clone_size: .; v_call: TRBV14; d_call: TRBD2; j_call: TRBJ2-1; cdr3_aa: CASSPGLAGSYNEQFF; cdr3_nt: TGTGCCAGCAGCCCCGGGCTAGCGGGCTCCTACAATGAGCAGTTCTTC
clone_size: .; v_call: TRBV5-6; d_call: TRBD2; j_call: TRBJ2-1; cdr3_aa: CASSLVAGGRYNEQFF; cdr3_nt: TGTGCCAGCAGCTTGGTAGCGGGGGGCCGGTACAATGAGCAGTTCTTC
clone_size: .; v_call: TRBV29-1; d_call: .; j_call: TRBJ1-3; cdr3_aa: CSVGAGMLGNTIYF; cdr3_nt: TGCAGCGTTGGAGCGGGTATGCTCGGAAACACCATATATTTT
clone_size: .; v_call: TRBV5-5; d_call: .; j_call: TRBJ2-7; cdr3_aa: CASSLGGLDYEQYF; cdr3_nt: TGTGCCAGCAGCTTGGGGGGACTCGACTACGAGCAGTACTTC
clone_size: .; v_call: TRBV9; d_call: .; j_call: TRBJ2-3; cdr3_aa: CASSVGGLTDTQYF; cdr3_nt: TGTGCCAGCAGCGTCGGAGGACTCACAGATACGCAGTATTTT
clone_size: .; v_call: TRBV5-1; d_call: TRBD2; j_call: TRBJ2-3; cdr3_aa: CASSLTSGGADTQYF; cdr3_nt: TGCGCCAGCAGCTTGACTAGCGGGGGAGCAGATACGCAGTATTTT
clone_size: few; v_call: TRBV7-8; d_call: TRBD1; j_call: TRBJ2-7; cdr3_aa: CASSLGDRLAEQYF; cdr3_nt: TGTGCCAGCAGCTTGGGGGACAGACTTGCCGAGCAGTACTTC
clone_size: .; v_call: TRBV5-6; d_call: .; j_call: TRBJ2-3; cdr3_aa: CASSQTGGATDTQYF; cdr3_nt: TGTGCCAGCAGCCAGACAGGAGGAGCCACAGATACGCAGTATTTT
clone_size: .; v_call: TRBV2; d_call: .; j_call: TRBJ1-1; cdr3_aa: CASIRPEGRVEAFF; cdr3_nt: TGTGCCAGCATCCGGCCCGAGGGGCGAGTCGAAGCTTTCTTT